A single sample gave rise to the 6 T cell receptor beta chains below, sequenced in a study of T cell responses to AZD1222 COVID-19 vaccine. Repertoires were generated with immunoSEQ multiplex PCR, while TCRdb's copy carries only in-frame clones and drops some. The sample includes 120,000 to 150,000 clones, just over 90% of them seen just once. The specimen comprised peripheral blood, sampled on day 0 of AZD1222 vaccination. Receptors originate from an adult in good health.

The CDR3 nucleotides are TGTGCCTGGGCGACAGGGAACTCTGGGGCCAACGTCCTGACTTTC. It codes for CAWATGNSGANVLTF. This chain uses TRBV30 with TRBJ2-6; 7 nucleotides agree with TRBD1. With 5 bases clipped from V and 0 bases from J, the junction kept 4 bases outside the gene matches. CDR1 and CDR2 (germline): GTSNPN, SVGIG (reference sequence). CDR3 size: 15 residues.

The J gene is TRBJ1-1, the V gene TRBV15; maybe TRBD1 (5 bases). The germline V and J ends were trimmed by 4 bases and 6 bases, with 12 bases remaining between them. The CDR3 is 13 residues long. Germline CDR1 and CDR2: LNHNV and YYDKDF (reference sequence). The CDR3: CATSTSGGAEAFF. CDR3 in DNA: TGTGCCACCAGCACCTCGGGGGGGGCTGAAGCTTTCTTT.

Notes on this clone: Different DNA sequences within this sample yield the same CDR3. This chain connects TRBV7-2 to TRBJ2-3; D call uncertain. Per germline, CDR1 SGHTA and CDR2 FQGNSA. V was cut by 2 bases and J by 3 bases, with 3 bases left in between. CDR3 length equals 12 residues. The CDR3 region has the DNA TGTGCCAGCAGCTTATCGACAGATACGCAGTATTTT. Translation gives CASSLSTDTQYF. Full variable domain (rest looked up from reference TRBV7-2 and TRBJ2-3): GAGVSQSPSNKVTEKGKDVELRCDPISGHTALYWYRQSLGQGLEFLIYFQGNSAPDKSGLPSDRFSAERTGGSVSTLTIQRTQQEDSAVYLCASSLSTDTQYFGPGTRLTVL.

The chain recombines TRBV11-1 with TRBJ1-6; D gene ambiguous. Germline CDR1 is SGHAT and CDR2 is FQDESV (reference sequence). The germline V and J ends were trimmed by 1 base and 10 bases, with 8 bases remaining between them. This CDR3 contains 13 residues. CDR3: CASSLENGSPLHF. The CDR3, as DNA: TGTGCCAGCAGCTTAGAAAATGGGTCACCCCTCCACTTT.

The rearrangement links TRBV27 to TRBJ1-5; D gene uncertain. V was cut by 8 bases and J by 5 bases, with 7 bases left in between. CDR1 and CDR2 from the germline V gene are MNHEY and SMNVEV (reference sequence). The CDR3 extends over 11 amino acids. The CDR3 nucleotides read TGTGCCAGCGGCCAGGATCAGCCCCAGCATTTT. As protein: CASGQDQPQHF.

The gene calls are TRBV29-1 and TRBJ1-2; D is undetermined. Germline loops: CDR1 SQVTM, CDR2 ANQGSEA. V lost 3 bases and J 4 bases, leaving 21 bases between the germline ends. The length of the CDR3 is 16 residues. In nucleotides, the CDR3 is TGCAGCGTTGAGTACCCGGTGGGCAGCCTTTTCTATGGCTACACCTTC. This translates into CSVEYPVGSLFYGYTF.